A selection of T cell receptor beta chains follows, all from one sample in a study of PD-L1 blockade in urothelial cancer. Libraries were prepared by immunoSEQ multiplex PCR; TCRdb keeps only in-frame clonotypes and omits some of them. Found here are 40,000 to 50,000 clones, approximately 83% of them singletons; the top ten hold about 10%. This specimen consisted of PBMCs, obtained around atezolizumab (anti-PD-L1) treatment. The receptors were sampled from a man aged 55 to 70 with urothelial cancer. Both conserved end residues are part of each CDR3. Each record gives: J gene, clone size, D gene, V gene, CDR3 protein, CDR3 DNA. A D gene is named only where the DNA matches it firmly. Clone size is given for some rows only: seen once, a few or many times, or a class if the clone is expanded.

J: TRBJ2-7
size: few
D: .
V: TRBV5-5
CDR3: CASSLAGFEQYF
DNA: TGTGCCAGCAGCTTGGCAGGGTTCGAGCAGTACTTC

J: TRBJ2-3
size: once
D: .
V: TRBV2
CDR3: CASRPLARGDTQYF
DNA: TGTGCCAGCAGACCACTAGCCCGGGGGGATACGCAGTATTTT

J: TRBJ1-1
size: .
D: .
V: TRBV2
CDR3: CASRLRGNTEAFF
DNA: TGTGCCAGCAGACTCAGGGGAAATACTGAAGCTTTCTTT

J: TRBJ2-3
size: once
D: TRBD2
V: TRBV5-1
CDR3: CASSLVVSGGAWTVTDTQYF
DNA: TGCGCCAGCAGCTTGGTGGTTAGCGGGGGGGCCTGGACAGTCACAGATACGCAGTATTTT

J: TRBJ2-3
size: .
D: .
V: TRBV30
CDR3: CAWSGGGTNTQYF
DNA: TGTGCCTGGTCCGGCGGGGGCACTAATACGCAGTATTTT

J: TRBJ1-5
size: .
D: .
V: TRBV19
CDR3: CASSIEPAQPQHF
DNA: TGTGCCAGTAGTATAGAACCAGCGCAGCCCCAGCATTTT

J: TRBJ2-5
size: once
D: .
V: TRBV28
CDR3: CASTPQSSGLETQYF
DNA: TGTGCCAGCACCCCTCAGAGTAGCGGCCTGGAGACCCAGTACTTC

J: TRBJ1-1
size: .
D: TRBD1
V: TRBV10-3
CDR3: CAISRTGSDTEAFF
DNA: TGTGCCATCAGCCGGACAGGGAGTGACACTGAAGCTTTCTTT

J: TRBJ1-1
size: .
D: .
V: TRBV29-1
CDR3: CSVDQIFTEAFF
DNA: TGCAGCGTTGACCAGATCTTCACTGAAGCTTTCTTT

J: TRBJ2-1
size: few
D: .
V: TRBV5-1
CDR3: CASSVGGLSNEQFF
DNA: TGCGCCAGCAGCGTGGGGGGGCTTTCCAATGAGCAGTTCTTC

J: TRBJ2-7
size: .
D: .
V: TRBV5-1
CDR3: CASRSDGLEQYF
DNA: TGCGCCAGCAGGAGCGACGGTCTCGAGCAGTACTTC

J: TRBJ2-2
size: .
D: TRBD2
V: TRBV2
CDR3: CASRALTGGAGELFF
DNA: TGTGCCAGCAGAGCCCTAACGGGGGGGGCCGGGGAGCTGTTTTTT

J: TRBJ2-5
size: .
D: TRBD2
V: TRBV7-3
CDR3: CASSLRAGGETQYF
DNA: TGTGCCAGCAGCTTAAGGGCGGGGGGAGAGACCCAGTACTTC

J: TRBJ1-2
size: .
D: TRBD1
V: TRBV29-1
CDR3: CSVAEGAGYTF
DNA: TGCAGCGTTGCGGAGGGGGCTGGCTACACCTTC

J: TRBJ2-1
size: .
D: .
V: TRBV11-1
CDR3: CASSPRQLSTTNEQFF
DNA: TGTGCCAGCAGCCCTAGACAGCTATCTACTACAAATGAGCAGTTCTTC

J: TRBJ1-1
size: once
D: .
V: TRBV4-1
CDR3: CASSQPLDRNTEAFF
DNA: TGCGCCAGCAGCCAACCCCTCGACAGGAACACTGAAGCTTTCTTT

J: TRBJ1-1
size: .
D: .
V: TRBV6-1
CDR3: CASSETLNTEAFF
DNA: TGTGCCAGCAGTGAGACATTGAACACTGAAGCTTTCTTT

J: TRBJ2-1
size: .
D: .
V: TRBV5-1
CDR3: CASSSGQREDEQFF
DNA: TGCGCCAGCAGCTCCGGACAGAGAGAGGATGAGCAGTTCTTC

J: TRBJ2-1
size: .
D: .
V: TRBV4-1
CDR3: CASSQVGLRSSYNEQFF
DNA: TGCGCCAGCAGCCAAGTTGGTTTACGGAGCTCCTACAATGAGCAGTTCTTC

J: TRBJ2-7
size: .
D: TRBD1
V: TRBV18
CDR3: CASSPPGQISYEQYF
DNA: TGTGCCAGCTCACCTCCGGGACAGATCTCCTACGAGCAGTACTTC

J: TRBJ2-3
size: .
D: .
V: TRBV28
CDR3: CASSHPSRGDTQYF
DNA: TGTGCCAGCAGCCACCCCTCCCGAGGGGATACGCAGTATTTT

J: TRBJ2-1
size: .
D: TRBD2
V: TRBV9
CDR3: CASSPHSGGAYNEQFF
DNA: TGTGCCAGCAGCCCCCATAGCGGGGGGGCCTACAATGAGCAGTTCTTC

J: TRBJ1-2
size: .
D: TRBD1
V: TRBV6-5
CDR3: CASSYQQTGDYGYTF
DNA: TGTGCCAGCAGTTATCAACAAACAGGGGACTATGGCTACACCTTC

J: TRBJ1-2
size: few
D: .
V: TRBV11-3
CDR3: CASSLAYREREGGYTF
DNA: TGTGCCAGCAGCTTAGCGTACAGGGAGAGGGAAGGTGGCTACACCTTC

J: TRBJ2-7
size: .
D: .
V: TRBV2
CDR3: CASRFHQGTEQYF
DNA: TGTGCCAGCAGATTCCATCAGGGAACCGAGCAGTACTTC

J: TRBJ1-4
size: .
D: .
V: TRBV30
CDR3: CAWSEVRRYEKLFF
DNA: TGTGCCTGGAGTGAGGTCAGGAGGTATGAAAAACTGTTTTTT

J: TRBJ2-1
size: .
D: TRBD1
V: TRBV4-3
CDR3: CASSQQDRGGYNEQFF
DNA: TGCGCCAGCAGCCAGCAAGACAGGGGGGGCTACAATGAGCAGTTCTTC

J: TRBJ2-2
size: .
D: .
V: TRBV18
CDR3: CASSPEGTGELFF
DNA: TGTGCCAGCTCACCAGAGGGTACCGGGGAGCTGTTTTTT

J: TRBJ1-2
size: once
D: TRBD1
V: TRBV10-3
CDR3: CAISGDSYGYTF
DNA: TGTGCCATCAGTGGGGACAGCTATGGCTACACCTTC

J: TRBJ2-2
size: .
D: TRBD1
V: TRBV9
CDR3: CASSVEVVGQGGTGELFF
DNA: TGTGCCAGCAGCGTAGAAGTTGTCGGACAGGGGGGAACCGGGGAGCTGTTTTTT

J: TRBJ2-2
size: .
D: TRBD1
V: TRBV14
CDR3: CASSQRTGGYSGELFF
DNA: TGTGCCAGCAGCCAACGGACAGGGGGGTATTCCGGGGAGCTGTTTTTT

J: TRBJ1-2
size: .
D: TRBD1
V: TRBV5-1
CDR3: CASSRGTGTGDIYGYTF
DNA: TGCGCCAGCAGCAGGGGGACCGGGACAGGGGATATCTATGGCTACACCTTC

J: TRBJ1-5
size: once
D: .
V: TRBV28
CDR3: CASRRGEEGRWRNQPQHF
DNA: TGTGCCAGCAGAAGGGGCGAGGAGGGCCGATGGCGCAATCAGCCCCAGCATTTT

J: TRBJ2-1
size: .
D: .
V: TRBV7-2
CDR3: CASRLSGVVNEQFF
DNA: TGTGCCAGCAGGTTATCCGGGGTGGTAAATGAGCAGTTCTTC

J: TRBJ2-3
size: .
D: .
V: TRBV5-8
CDR3: CASSTGNTDTQYF
DNA: TGTGCCAGCAGTACAGGGAACACAGATACGCAGTATTTT

J: TRBJ2-2
size: few
D: .
V: TRBV5-1
CDR3: CASSLGEAGELFF
DNA: TGCGCCAGCAGCTTGGGCGAAGCCGGGGAGCTGTTTTTT

J: TRBJ2-7
size: .
D: TRBD2
V: TRBV6-1
CDR3: CASSEELAASYEQYF
DNA: TGTGCCAGCAGTGAAGAGCTAGCGGCATCCTACGAGCAGTACTTC

J: TRBJ2-3
size: .
D: TRBD2
V: TRBV6-1
CDR3: CASSGGPGGAVDTQYF
DNA: TGTGCCAGCAGTGGAGGCCCCGGGGGGGCCGTAGATACGCAGTATTTT

J: TRBJ2-1
size: .
D: .
V: TRBV7-6
CDR3: CASSLFPTSGNEQFF
DNA: TGTGCCAGCAGCTTGTTTCCGACGTCGGGCAATGAGCAGTTCTTC

J: TRBJ1-6
size: .
D: .
V: TRBV19
CDR3: CASSINSGTDSPLHF
DNA: TGTGCCAGTAGTATTAACAGCGGCACTGATTCACCCCTCCACTTT

J: TRBJ2-2
size: few
D: .
V: TRBV18
CDR3: CASSPPTRGPGELFF
DNA: TGTGCCAGCTCACCACCTACCCGCGGCCCCGGGGAGCTGTTTTTT